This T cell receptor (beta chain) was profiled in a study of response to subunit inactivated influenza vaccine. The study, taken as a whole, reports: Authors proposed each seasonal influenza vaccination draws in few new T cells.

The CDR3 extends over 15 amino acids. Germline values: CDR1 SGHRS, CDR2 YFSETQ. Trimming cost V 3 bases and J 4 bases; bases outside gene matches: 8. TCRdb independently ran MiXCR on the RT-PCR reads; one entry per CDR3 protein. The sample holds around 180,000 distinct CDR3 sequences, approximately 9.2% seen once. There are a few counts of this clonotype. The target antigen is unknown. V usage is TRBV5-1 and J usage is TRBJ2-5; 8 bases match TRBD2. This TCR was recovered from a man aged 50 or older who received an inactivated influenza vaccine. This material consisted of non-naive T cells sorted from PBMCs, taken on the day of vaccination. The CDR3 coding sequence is TGCGCCAGCAGCTACGCCGGGGGGGCGGTAGAGACCCAGTACTTC. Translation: CASSYAGGAVETQYF.